The clone carrying this TCR beta chain was seen a few times. No antigen is known for it. The germline gives CDR1 MNHEY, CDR2 SMNVEV (reference sequence). This CDR3 region has 14 residues. V was trimmed by 6 bases and J by 3 bases, leaving 11 bases between them. Profiled with immunoSEQ multiplex PCR; TCRdb holds only in-frame clones, not every one. Of a few million clones in the sample, 85% to 95% are singletons; the top ten hold roughly 1.7%. The data originate from a study of shared clonotypes between healthy human individuals. General study points: Non-shared clonotypes had lower generation probabilities than clonotypes shared by all four sorted-subset donors.

Naive CD8 cells lacked CD45RO and underwent positive selection for CCR7, leaving out terminally differentiated effector memory CD45RA+ cells. Sample: naive CD8+ T cells from PBMCs. This receptor was identified in a man in his late teens or twenties in good health. Some clones in this sample may be carry-over from other donors' samples. V gene TRBV27 combines with J gene TRBJ1-4, with D maybe TRBD1 (5 bases). Here the CDR3 DNA reads TGTGCCAGCAGGCAGGGACGGTCTAATGAAAAACTGTTTTTT. This translates into CASRQGRSNEKLFF.